This T cell receptor (beta chain) was observed in a study of blood T cell repertoires in COVID-19. Whole-study context: The cDNA or gDNA used as material had been derived from T cells, B-cell-depleted T cells, or PBMCs.

CDR3 length: 16 amino acids. Germline assignment: CDR1 MDHEN and CDR2 SYDVKM. With V trimmed by 6 bases and J by 5 bases, 11 bases remained unmatched. This clone has a handful of counts. Repertoires were generated with immunoSEQ multiplex PCR, while TCRdb's copy carries only in-frame clones and drops some. The table has 110,000 to 150,000 clones, roughly 90% seen once. Sequences were obtained from peripheral blood. The receptor comes from a man in his fifties with active or convalescent COVID-19. The chain couples TRBV28 to TRBJ1-4; 8 bases fit TRBD1. This chain's CDR3 is CASRVPRQGRNEKLFF. Here the CDR3 DNA reads TGTGCCAGCAGAGTCCCTCGACAGGGGCGAAATGAAAAACTGTTTTTT.